Below, one T cell receptor (beta chain) is given with its context. The record originates from a study of early T cells in non-severe SARS-CoV-2 infection. For the study at large: Bulk RNA taken from unsorted whole blood was sequenced, leaving chains unpaired.

Unique molecular identifiers tagged individual cDNA molecules. MiXCR, applied by TCRdb to the 5' RACE reads, yields one record per CDR3 protein. This repertoire shows around 75,000 distinct CDR3 sequences, roughly 10% found once; its top ten account for 5.9%. The sequence derives from an adult who was a healthcare worker with PCR-confirmed SARS-CoV-2 infection or an uninfected control (not recorded which). Sequencing was performed on whole blood.

The CDR3 DNA sequence: TGTGCCATCAAAGGGGGCGCTGGAGAAAAACTGTTTTTT. As protein: CAIKGGAGEKLFF. The chain links TRBV10-3 to TRBJ1-4, with TRBD1 matching 7 bases. The CDR3 loop spans 13 amino acids. The V gene's germline CDR1 is ENHRY and CDR2 SYGVKD. The ends lost 7 bases at V and 8 bases at J; junction bases unmatched: 7.